This T cell receptor (beta chain) was found in a study of lymphopenia after photon versus proton radiotherapy. Study-level results: Post-nadir diversity loss with photons came from oligoclonal expansion, particularly CD8+ Temra cells. Proton therapy kept repertoires fairly stable, unlike photons, which gained effector/memory cells. Only patients who died were analyzed for survival; proton advantage is unproven.

This CDR3 contains 14 residues. Trimming left V 1 base short and J 5 bases short, with 10 bases between. Germline V gene sequence: CDR1 SGHDT, CDR2 YYEEEE. TCRdb's copy holds only in-frame clones and misses some; the assay was immunoSEQ multiplex PCR. Here the sample spans about 34,000 clones, roughly 84% being singletons. A remark on this clone: Its antigen is undetermined.

This clonotype was sampled from a woman in her 70s with pancreatic cancer. The chain carries TRBV5-6 and TRBJ2-1; weak D call: TRBD2 (7 bases). The material was peripheral blood, obtained from a patient treated with proton-based radiotherapy. The CDR3 spells CASSLWGGHNEQFF. CDR3 nucleotide sequence: TGTGCCAGCAGCTTGTGGGGGGGGCACAATGAGCAGTTCTTC.